Described below is a single T cell receptor beta chain sequence and its context. The record originates from a study of blood T cell repertoires in COVID-19. Cohorts were based on clinical histories the participants reported. V was trimmed by 2 bases and J by 7 bases, leaving 9 bases between them. Germline V CDR1 and CDR2: ENHRY, SYGVKD. This CDR3 spans 14 amino acids. Repertoires were generated with immunoSEQ multiplex PCR, while TCRdb's copy carries only in-frame clones and drops some. The data show 180,000 or so clones, approximately 80% seen once. The genes are TRBV10-3 and TRBJ1-6; no clear D. The specimen was PBMCs or T cells enriched from blood (not recorded which). The TCR was taken from a woman in her sixties or seventies who had recovered from COVID-19. CDR3 protein: CAISEGQTNSPLHF. As DNA, the CDR3 is TGTGCCATCAGTGAGGGGCAGACAAATTCACCCCTCCACTTT.